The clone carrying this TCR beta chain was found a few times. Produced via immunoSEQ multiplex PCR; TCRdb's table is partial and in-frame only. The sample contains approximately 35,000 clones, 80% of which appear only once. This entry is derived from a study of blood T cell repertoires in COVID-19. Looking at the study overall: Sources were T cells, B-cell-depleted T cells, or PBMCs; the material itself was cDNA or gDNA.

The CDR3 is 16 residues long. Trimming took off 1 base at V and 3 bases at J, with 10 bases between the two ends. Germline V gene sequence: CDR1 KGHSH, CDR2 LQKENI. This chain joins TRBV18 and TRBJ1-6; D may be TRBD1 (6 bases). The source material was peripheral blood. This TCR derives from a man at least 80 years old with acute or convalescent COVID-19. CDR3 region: CASSPLGQNYNSPLHF. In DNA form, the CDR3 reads TGTGCCAGCTCACCACTCGGACAGAACTATAATTCACCCCTCCACTTT.